Listed below are T cell receptor beta chains from one sample, sequenced in a study of blood T cell repertoires in COVID-19. This table comes from immunoSEQ multiplex PCR, and its TCRdb copy is limited to in-frame clones, with some not included. In the table there are more than 200,000 clones, 80% of which are singletons. The specimen was PBMCs or T cells enriched from blood (not recorded which). These receptors were collected from a man aged 25 to 40 with acute COVID-19. Both conserved end residues are part of each CDR3. The order of the fields is clone size, J gene, CDR3 length, V gene, D gene, CDR3 protein, CDR3 DNA. The D gene is left open where the match is weak. Clone size, where shown, is once, few, many, or a class for clones that have expanded.

NA | TRBJ2-3 | 16 | TRBV4-2 | TRBD2 | CASSQDGTSFTDTQYF | TGTGCCAGCAGCCAAGATGGGACTAGTTTCACAGATACGCAGTATTTT
NA | TRBJ1-3 | 13 | TRBV25-1 | TRBD1 | CASSEWGQSTIYF | TGTGCCAGCAGTGAATGGGGACAGTCGACCATATATTTT
NA | TRBJ2-5 | 14 | TRBV7-3 | TRBD2 | CASSQSGGWGTQYF | TGTGCCAGCAGCCAAAGCGGGGGATGGGGGACCCAGTACTTC
NA | TRBJ2-5 | 13 | TRBV7-9 | NA | CASSLGSGETQYF | TGTGCCAGCAGCTTAGGTTCGGGGGAGACCCAGTACTTC
NA | TRBJ2-4 | 14 | TRBV5-6 | NA | CASSLFLAKNIQYF | TGTGCCAGCAGCTTGTTTCTAGCCAAAAACATTCAGTACTTC
NA | TRBJ2-5 | 17 | TRBV11-2 | TRBD2 | CASSLGDLQGGQETQYF | TGTGCCAGCAGCTTAGGAGATTTGCAGGGAGGGCAAGAGACCCAGTACTTC
NA | TRBJ2-5 | 12 | TRBV6-5 | NA | CASSYAGETQYF | TGTGCCAGCAGTTACGCGGGCGAGACCCAGTACTTC
NA | TRBJ1-3 | 12 | TRBV12-5 | NA | CASTYSGNTIYF | TGTGCTAGCACCTACTCTGGAAACACCATATATTTT
once | TRBJ2-7 | 12 | TRBV9 | NA | CASSLQGYEQYF | TGTGCCAGCAGCCTTCAGGGTTACGAGCAGTACTTC
NA | TRBJ1-2 | 13 | TRBV11-2 | NA | CASSLGAGYGYTF | TGTGCCAGCAGCCTTGGGGCTGGCTATGGCTACACCTTC
NA | TRBJ1-5 | 15 | TRBV9 | TRBD1 | CASSEQGGAHQPQHF | TGTGCCAGCAGCGAACAGGGGGGGGCCCATCAGCCCCAGCATTTT
NA | TRBJ1-3 | 17 | TRBV3-1/TRBV3-2 | NA | CASSQRAPGGSGNTIYF | TGTGCCAGCAGCCAACGGGCCCCCGGGGGGTCTGGAAACACCATATATTTT
NA | TRBJ2-5 | 11 | TRBV11-2 | NA | CASSLGGVQYF | TGTGCCAGCAGCTTAGGGGGGGTCCAGTACTTC
NA | TRBJ2-7 | 15 | TRBV11-2 | NA | CASSLRPGHLTEQYF | TGTGCCAGCAGCTTACGGCCGGGACACCTAACCGAGCAGTACTTC
NA | TRBJ2-2 | 14 | TRBV24-1 | NA | CATSPSPYTGELFF | TGTGCCACCAGTCCCTCTCCTTACACCGGGGAGCTGTTTTTT
NA | TRBJ2-3 | 14 | TRBV10-1 | TRBD1 | CASQQGGSTDTQYF | TGCGCCAGCCAACAGGGGGGTAGCACAGATACGCAGTATTTT
NA | TRBJ1-5 | 14 | TRBV28 | NA | CASSYGPGNQPQHF | TGTGCCAGCAGCTATGGGCCCGGCAATCAGCCCCAGCATTTT
NA | TRBJ1-2 | 14 | TRBV7-9 | TRBD1 | CASSRGQGRGGYTF | TGTGCCAGCAGTCGAGGACAGGGAAGAGGCGGCTACACCTTC
few | TRBJ1-3 | 14 | TRBV10-3 | NA | CAIKTSNLRDTIYF | TGTGCCATCAAAACATCGAACCTCAGGGACACCATATATTTT
once | TRBJ1-1 | 13 | TRBV2 | NA | CASRWLRGTEAFF | TGTGCCAGCAGGTGGCTTCGGGGCACTGAAGCTTTCTTT
NA | TRBJ2-3 | 12 | TRBV11-1 | NA | CASSSGTGAPYF | TGTGCCAGCAGCTCTGGGACTGGAGCCCCGTATTTT
NA | TRBJ1-2 | 15 | TRBV5-5 | NA | CASSLTRGHNYGYTF | TGTGCCAGCAGCTTGACTCGCGGACACAACTATGGCTACACCTTC
NA | TRBJ2-5 | 15 | TRBV4-1 | NA | CASSQGGGGRETQYF | TGCGCCAGCAGCCAAGGAGGAGGTGGTCGAGAGACCCAGTACTTC
few | TRBJ1-1 | 14 | TRBV4-1 | NA | CASSLLRDLYEAFF | TGCGCCAGCAGCCTCCTTCGCGATTTGTATGAAGCTTTCTTT
NA | TRBJ2-3 | 18 | TRBV11-2 | TRBD2 | CASSFPGRASGAGDTQYF | TGTGCCAGCAGCTTCCCCGGGCGGGCTAGCGGGGCGGGAGATACGCAGTATTTT
NA | TRBJ2-2 | 15 | TRBV5-1 | NA | CASSLRGPGTGELFF | TGCGCCAGCAGCTTGAGGGGTCCGGGCACCGGGGAGCTGTTTTTT
many | TRBJ2-1 | 11 | TRBV20-1 | NA | CSPGGRNEQFF | TGCAGCCCCGGAGGGCGGAATGAGCAGTTCTTC
NA | TRBJ1-2 | 15 | TRBV9 | TRBD1 | CASSRDRGTDYGYTF | TGTGCCAGCAGCCGGGACAGGGGGACGGACTATGGCTACACCTTC
NA | TRBJ2-2 | 14 | TRBV11-2 | NA | CASSLTTNTGELFF | TGTGCCAGCAGCCTTACTACGAACACCGGGGAGCTGTTTTTT
few | TRBJ1-2 | 13 | TRBV28 | NA | CASKQGGNYGYTF | TGTGCCAGCAAGCAGGGAGGTAACTATGGCTACACCTTC
once | TRBJ2-1 | 20 | TRBV9 | TRBD2 | CASSVEGLLAGGLSENEQFF | TGTGCCAGCAGCGTAGAAGGCTTACTAGCGGGGGGCCTTTCTGAGAATGAGCAGTTCTTC
NA | TRBJ2-5 | 15 | TRBV4-1 | NA | CASSQVHRSQETQYF | TGCGCCAGCAGCCAAGTCCACAGAAGCCAAGAGACCCAGTACTTC
once | TRBJ1-2 | 13 | TRBV2 | TRBD1 | CASSPRGDYGYTF | TGTGCCAGCAGTCCCAGGGGGGACTATGGCTACACCTTC
NA | TRBJ1-1 | 13 | TRBV6-5 | TRBD1 | CASRGGTGVEAFF | TGTGCCAGCAGGGGGGGGACAGGGGTTGAAGCTTTCTTT
once | TRBJ2-7 | 16 | TRBV5-5 | NA | CASSLGQGGSMDEQYF | TGTGCCAGCAGCTTAGGTCAGGGGGGTTCGATGGACGAGCAGTACTTC
many | TRBJ1-2 | 17 | TRBV28 | NA | CASSSTGTLDVNYGYTF | TGTGCCAGCAGTTCGACCGGGACACTGGATGTTAACTATGGCTACACCTTC
NA | TRBJ2-3 | 17 | TRBV10-3 | TRBD2 | CAISEPVTSVGTDTQYF | TGTGCCATCAGTGAACCGGTTACTAGCGTCGGCACAGATACGCAGTATTTT
NA | TRBJ1-5 | 18 | TRBV2 | NA | CASSEALWDTYSNQPQHF | TGTGCCAGCAGTGAAGCGCTTTGGGACACATATAGCAATCAGCCCCAGCATTTT
many | TRBJ2-7 | 14 | TRBV29-1 | NA | CSVVPGEGGYEQYF | TGCAGCGTTGTTCCCGGGGAAGGGGGCTACGAGCAGTACTTC
few | TRBJ1-2 | 12 | TRBV2 | NA | CASRPPGQGYTF | TGTGCCAGCAGGCCGCCAGGGCAGGGCTACACCTTC
NA | TRBJ1-5 | 13 | TRBV27 | NA | CASSRRAGQPQHF | TGTGCCAGCAGCAGGAGGGCGGGACAGCCCCAGCATTTT
once | TRBJ2-1 | 15 | TRBV19 | TRBD1 | CASNVGTVNWNEQFF | TGTGCCAGCAATGTTGGGACAGTAAATTGGAATGAGCAGTTCTTC
NA | TRBJ1-5 | 13 | TRBV7-3 | TRBD1 | CASSSQGGQPQHF | TGTGCCAGCAGCTCGCAGGGGGGCCAGCCCCAGCATTTT
NA | TRBJ1-2 | 12 | TRBV6-1 | NA | CASSEVRKGYTF | TGTGCCAGCAGTGAAGTGAGAAAAGGCTACACCTTC
NA | TRBJ1-2 | 13 | TRBV3-1/TRBV3-2 | NA | CASSQEGHYGYTF | TGTGCCAGCAGCCAAGAGGGCCACTATGGCTACACCTTC
NA | TRBJ2-7 | 13 | TRBV5-1 | TRBD1 | CASRVGQGYEQYF | TGCGCCAGCAGAGTTGGACAGGGCTACGAGCAGTACTTC